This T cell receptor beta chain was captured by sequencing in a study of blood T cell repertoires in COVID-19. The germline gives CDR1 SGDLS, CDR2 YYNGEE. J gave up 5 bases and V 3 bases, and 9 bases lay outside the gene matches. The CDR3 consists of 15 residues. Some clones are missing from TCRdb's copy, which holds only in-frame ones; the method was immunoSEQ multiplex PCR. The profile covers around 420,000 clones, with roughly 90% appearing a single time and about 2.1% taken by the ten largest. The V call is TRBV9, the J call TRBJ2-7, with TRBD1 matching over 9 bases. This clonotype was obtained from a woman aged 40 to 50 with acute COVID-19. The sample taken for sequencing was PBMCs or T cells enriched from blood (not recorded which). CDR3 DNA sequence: TGTGCCAGCAGCGGAAGCGGGACAGGGCGGCACGAGCAGTACTTC. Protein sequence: CASSGSGTGRHEQYF. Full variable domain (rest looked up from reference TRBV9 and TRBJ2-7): DSGVTQTPKHLITATGQRVTLRCSPRSGDLSVYWYQQSLDQGLQFLIQYYNGEERAKGNILERFSAQQFPDLHSELNLSSLELGDSALYFCASSGSGTGRHEQYFGPGTRLTVT.